This T cell receptor (beta chain) is from a study of cytomegalovirus exposure and HLA in healthy donors. Whole-study findings and limits: High sensitivity and specificity were reportedly achieved when the classifier diagnosed cytomegalovirus status. There were a few CMV-associated chains whose specificity for CMV antigens was confirmed in vitro.

As regards this clone: The target antigen is unknown.

Trimming removed 6 bases from V and 2 bases from J; junction bases left unmatched: 5. This CDR3 is 15 amino acids long. CDR1 is SGHRS, CDR2 YFSETQ, per germline. Sequencing used immunoSEQ multiplex PCR; TCRdb keeps in-frame clones, though not all of them. The repertoire includes roughly 170,000 clones, roughly 80% of them detected once, and 2.5% to 3% sits in the top ten. The specimen sequenced was PBMCs. The rearrangement links TRBV5-1 to TRBJ2-6; 7 bases are shared with TRBD1. This sequence was found in a woman between 18 and 30 years old in good health and CMV-seropositive. CDR3 sequence reads: CASNRDSPGANVLTF. CDR3 DNA: TGCGCCAGCAATAGGGACAGTCCTGGGGCCAACGTCCTGACTTTC. Together with reference TRBV5-1 and TRBJ2-6, the CDR3 gives the full variable domain: KAGVTQTPRYLIKTRGQQVTLSCSPISGHRSVSWYQQTPGQGLQFLFEYFSETQRNKGNFPGRFSGRQFSNSRSEMNVSTLELGDSALYLCASNRDSPGANVLTFGAGSRLTVL.